These 22 T cell receptor beta chains share one sample of origin, sequenced in a study of T-cell memory formation after mild COVID-19. TCRdb re-analysed the 5' RACE reads in MiXCR, keeping a single row per CDR3 protein. Altogether around 110,000 distinct CDR3 sequences are present, roughly 12% being singletons, with the ten largest covering around 26%. Material: PBMCs or a T cell subset sorted from them (not recorded which). The origin of the receptors is an adult woman who had mild COVID-19 (a few samples of this study predate the infection). Cell type and time point are not known.

This clonotype was observed a few times. V and J are TRBV7-8 and TRBJ2-1; 7 nucleotides agree with TRBD2. The CDR3 contains 13 residues. V was pared by 11 bases and J by 9 bases, with 13 bases of the junction left unmatched. CDR1 and CDR2 from the germline V gene are SGHVS and FQNEAQ. CDR3: CAAAPGGGVEQFF. The CDR3, as DNA: TGTGCCGCAGCACCTGGGGGGGGTGTTGAGCAGTTCTTC.

V and J are TRBV9 and TRBJ2-1, with D uncertain. Trimming stripped 0 bases from V and 0 bases from J, with 10 bases between. The CDR3 spans 16 residues. In germline, CDR1 is SGDLS, CDR2 YYNGEE. Here the CDR3 DNA reads TGTGCCAGCAGCGTAGACGGCATGACCTCCTACAATGAGCAGTTCTTC. It codes for CASSVDGMTSYNEQFF.

The chain carries TRBV4-1 and TRBJ2-7; no reliable D call. CDR1 and CDR2 (germline): MGHRA, YSYEKL. The CDR3 extends over 14 amino acids. The germline V and J ends were trimmed by 0 bases and 3 bases, with 9 bases remaining between them. Here the CDR3 reads CASSQDTPYYEQYF. The CDR3 bases are TGCGCCAGCAGCCAAGATACCCCATACTACGAGCAGTACTTC.

This clonotype came up many times. V gene TRBV6-5 combines with J gene TRBJ2-3; TRBD2 aligns across 8 bases. The CDR3 runs 14 residues. Losses at the gene ends were 6 bases for V and 4 bases for J; bases not matched to a gene: 6. CDR1 is MNHEY, CDR2 SVGAGI, per germline. This CDR3 is CASRVAGNADTQYF. CDR3 coding DNA: TGTGCCAGCAGGGTAGCGGGAAACGCAGATACGCAGTATTTT.

The chain links TRBV25-1 to TRBJ1-1; 8 bases match TRBD1. CDR1 is MGHDK, CDR2 SYGVNS, per germline. V shed 5 bases and J 4 bases; nucleotides not matched to a gene: 9. CDR3 length: 15 amino acids. The CDR3 sequence: CASSPGQGRGTEAFF. Written as DNA, the CDR3 is TGTGCCAGCAGTCCAGGACAGGGCCGTGGCACTGAAGCTTTCTTT.

The chain uses TRBV6-5 and TRBJ1-2; D gene uncertain. The CDR3 is 12 residues long. Germline V gene data show CDR1 as MNHEY and CDR2 as SVGAGI. Deletions cut 5 bases from V and 6 bases from J, with 10 bases between. The CDR3, as DNA: TGTGCCAGCAGTGCCATGGGAGATGGCTACACCTTC. Translation: CASSAMGDGYTF.

V usage is TRBV27 and J usage is TRBJ2-5; the D gene is possibly TRBD2 (6 bases). This CDR3 is 14 amino acids long. Germline V gene data show CDR1 as MNHEY and CDR2 as SMNVEV (reference sequence). V shed 5 bases and J shed 9 bases, with 19 bases lying between them. The CDR3 here is CASSPGTGPGAQYF. For the CDR3, the DNA is TGTGCCAGCAGTCCAGGGACTGGCCCGGGTGCCCAGTACTTC.

The chain recombines TRBV27 with TRBJ1-5; D unclear. This CDR3 is 17 amino acids long. From germline, CDR1 is MNHEY and CDR2 SMNVEV (reference sequence). V lost 2 bases to trimming and J lost 0 bases, with 14 bases between them. DNA of the CDR3: TGTGCCAGCAGTTTAAATCATAACAGATATAGCAATCAGCCCCAGCATTTT. Translating gives CASSLNHNRYSNQPQHF.

Many counts were recorded for this clonotype. The J gene is TRBJ2-7, the V gene TRBV29-1; D perhaps matches TRBD2 (5 bases). Germline V gives CDR1 SQVTM, CDR2 ANQGSEA. This CDR3 region has 13 residues. The V and J ends lost 6 bases and 4 bases respectively, with 16 bases between them. In DNA, the CDR3 is TGCAGCGTCGGTGGCCGAGGGTCATACGAGCAGTACTTC. Residues: CSVGGRGSYEQYF.

The chain joins TRBV30 to TRBJ2-7; a possible D gene is TRBD2 (6 bases). The CDR3 runs 11 residues. Germline CDR1 GTSNPN, CDR2 SVGIG (reference sequence). With 5 bases removed from V and 7 bases from J, the gap between germline ends came to 12 bases. CDR3 region: CAWADGGEQYF. The CDR3 region has the DNA TGTGCCTGGGCCGACGGAGGGGAGCAGTACTTC.

The sample holds many counts of this clonotype. This chain joins TRBV5-1 and TRBJ2-4; TRBD1 matches at 10 bases. The CDR3 has 19 residues. Trimming at V came to 0 bases and at J to 3 bases, leaving 12 bases not matched to a gene. Germline CDR1 reads SGHRS; CDR2 reads YFSETQ. Written as DNA, the CDR3 is TGCGCCAGCAGCTTGGCCCTCCGGGGGACAGGGGCTATCAAAAACATTCAGTACTTC. Translation gives CASSLALRGTGAIKNIQYF.

The table lists this clonotype with a few counts. The chain carries TRBV20-1 and TRBJ2-1; 9 nucleotides agree with TRBD2. J gave up 6 bases and V 0 bases, and 15 bases lay outside the gene matches. Germline V gives CDR1 DFQATT, CDR2 SNEGSKA (reference sequence). The CDR3 runs 18 residues. CDR3 DNA sequence: TGCAGTGCTAGAGACTCCTGGCGGGGTAGCGGGGGATTCAATGAGCAGTTCTTC. Its translation is CSARDSWRGSGGFNEQFF.

This clonotype was detected ten times or more. The rearrangement uses TRBV12-3 or TRBV12-4 and TRBJ2-7, with a possible D match to TRBD1 (6 bases). The CDR3 consists of 14 residues. V gave up 3 bases and J gave up 4 bases, with 13 bases separating them. As DNA, the CDR3 is TGTGCCAGCAGTTTCAGCAGGGGTGGATACGAGCAGTACTTC. It yields the protein CASSFSRGGYEQYF.

This clonotype has only a few counts. This rearrangement joins TRBV4-2 to TRBJ2-3, with TRBD2 matching 10 bases. CDR3 length equals 16 residues. With V trimmed by 2 bases and J by 2 bases, 4 bases remained unmatched. Germline CDR1 is LGHNA and CDR2 is YNFKEQ. The CDR3 sequence is CASSQRSGRATDTQYF. The DNA for the CDR3 is TGTGCCAGCAGCCAAAGAAGCGGGAGGGCCACAGATACGCAGTATTTT.

This clonotype was detected only a few times. V gene TRBV9 combines with J gene TRBJ2-6; 8 bases align to TRBD1. The trim removed 3 bases at V and 0 bases at J, leaving 14 bases unmatched. The CDR3 is 20 residues long. From germline, CDR1 is SGDLS and CDR2 YYNGEE. Written as DNA, the CDR3 is TGTGCCAGCAGCGACCATATGACAGGGGCACTAAGCTCTGGGGCCAACGTCCTGACTTTC. Protein sequence: CASSDHMTGALSSGANVLTF.

This clonotype has just a few counts. The gene calls are TRBV12-3 or TRBV12-4 and TRBJ2-1; tentatively, D is TRBD2 (5 bases). V was clipped by 6 bases and J by 0 bases, with 21 bases between them. The CDR3 is 18 amino acids. In DNA form, the CDR3 reads TGTGCCAGCAGACCACCGCCCACGCTAGCTCTCTCCTACAATGAGCAGTTCTTC. Protein: CASRPPPTLALSYNEQFF.

The chain carries TRBV4-1 and TRBJ1-1, with no clear D. V dropped 0 bases and J dropped 8 bases, with 4 bases sitting between them. From germline, CDR1 is MGHRA and CDR2 YSYEKL. This CDR3 is built from 11 residues. Here the CDR3 reads CASSQDDEAFF. Here the CDR3 DNA reads TGCGCCAGCAGCCAAGATGACGAAGCTTTCTTT.

This chain joins TRBV11-2 and TRBJ2-1, with D possibly matching TRBD1 (7 bases). The V gene lost 6 bases and the J gene lost 3 bases, with 24 bases spanning the gap. The CDR3 length is 18 residues. CDR1 is SGHAT and CDR2 is FQNNGV in the germline V gene. The CDR3 DNA reads as TGTGCCAGCAGGACCTATGGCGGGACAGAGGCCGGCTACAATGAGCAGTTCTTC. It encodes CASRTYGGTEAGYNEQFF.

V is TRBV29-1 and J is TRBJ2-7; TRBD1 might be the D (6 bases). The CDR3 loop spans 15 amino acids. V was shortened by 3 bases and J by 0 bases, with 15 bases between the two germline ends. The germline V gene encodes CDR1 SQVTM and CDR2 ANQGSEA. CDR3: CSVELRGASSYEQYF. The CDR3 DNA is TGCAGCGTTGAGCTCAGGGGCGCGAGCTCCTACGAGCAGTACTTC.

Only a few counts were recorded for this clonotype. The rearrangement uses TRBV4-3 and TRBJ2-1; maybe TRBD1 (6 bases). The CDR3 has 14 amino acids. Trimming removed 0 bases from V and 10 bases from J, with 13 bases in between. From germline, CDR1 is LGHNA and CDR2 YSLEER. CDR3 sequence: CASSQEVGQKEQFF. The CDR3 nucleotides read TGCGCCAGCAGCCAAGAAGTAGGACAGAAAGAGCAGTTCTTC.

The chain combines TRBV27 with TRBJ1-1; a weak D match, TRBD1 (5 bases). The V end lost 2 bases, the J end lost 0 bases, and 10 bases lay between the germline ends. The CDR3 is 15 amino acids. CDR1 and CDR2 from the germline V gene are MNHEY and SMNVEV (reference sequence). CDR3 sequence reads: CASSLGALLNTEAFF. The CDR3 DNA is TGTGCCAGCAGTTTAGGGGCGCTTTTGAACACTGAAGCTTTCTTT.

The table lists this clonotype with a few counts. This chain uses TRBV2 with TRBJ2-7, with D possibly called TRBD1 or TRBD2 (5 bases each). This CDR3 is 14 amino acids long. Germline-derived CDR1 and CDR2 are SNHLY and FYNNEI. V shed 3 bases and J shed 2 bases, with 11 bases lying between them. The chain's CDR3 is CASSELQEAYEQYF. CDR3 sequence (DNA): TGTGCCAGCAGTGAGTTACAGGAGGCCTACGAGCAGTACTTC.